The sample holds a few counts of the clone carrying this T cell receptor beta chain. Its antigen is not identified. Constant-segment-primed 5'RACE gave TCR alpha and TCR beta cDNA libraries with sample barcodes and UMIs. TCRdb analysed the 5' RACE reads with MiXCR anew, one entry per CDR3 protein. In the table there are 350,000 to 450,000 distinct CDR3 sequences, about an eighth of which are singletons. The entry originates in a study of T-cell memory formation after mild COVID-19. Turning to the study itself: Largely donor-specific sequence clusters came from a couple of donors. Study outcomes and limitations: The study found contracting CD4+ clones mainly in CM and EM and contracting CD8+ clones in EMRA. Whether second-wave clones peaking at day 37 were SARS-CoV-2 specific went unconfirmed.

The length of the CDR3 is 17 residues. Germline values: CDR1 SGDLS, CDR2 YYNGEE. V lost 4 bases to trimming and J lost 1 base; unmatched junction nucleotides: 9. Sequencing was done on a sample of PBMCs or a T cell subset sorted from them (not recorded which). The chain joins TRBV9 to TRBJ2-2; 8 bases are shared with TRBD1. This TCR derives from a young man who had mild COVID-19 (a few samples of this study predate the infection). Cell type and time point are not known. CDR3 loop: CASSKTSGTGNTGELFF. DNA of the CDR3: TGTGCCAGCAGCAAAACCTCCGGGACAGGGAACACCGGGGAGCTGTTTTTT. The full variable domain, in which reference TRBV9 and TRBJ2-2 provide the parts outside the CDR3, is DSGVTQTPKHLITATGQRVTLRCSPRSGDLSVYWYQQSLDQGLQFLIQYYNGEERAKGNILERFSAQQFPDLHSELNLSSLELGDSALYFCASSKTSGTGNTGELFFGEGSRLTVL.